The rows below give T cell receptor beta chains drawn from one sample of a study of T-cell memory formation after mild COVID-19. TCRdb redid the calling of the 5' RACE reads with MiXCR, one entry per CDR3 protein. The data hold hundreds of thousands of distinct CDR3 sequences, with about a fifth observed a single time. Sequenced input: PBMCs or a T cell subset sorted from them (not recorded which). Receptors were obtained from an adult woman who had mild COVID-19 (a few samples of this study predate the infection). Cell type and time point are not known. CDR3s include the opening cysteine and the closing phenylalanine or tryptophan. Fields, in order: V gene, D gene, J gene, clone size, CDR3 DNA, CDR3 protein. D genes are given only for firm matches. Rows give clone size only sometimes, using once, few, many, or a class for an expanded clone.

v_call: TRBV24-1; d_call: .; j_call: TRBJ2-3; clone_size: few; cdr3_nt: TGTGCCACCAGTGATCCCCGCGCTGCAACAGATACGCAGTATTTT; cdr3_aa: CATSDPRAATDTQYF
v_call: TRBV2; d_call: .; j_call: TRBJ1-3; clone_size: few; cdr3_nt: TGTGCCAGCAGTGATGATGTCTCTGGAAACACCATATATTTT; cdr3_aa: CASSDDVSGNTIYF
v_call: TRBV18; d_call: .; j_call: TRBJ1-5; clone_size: few; cdr3_nt: TGTGCCAGCTCACCACCGAATCCGAGACAGGAACAGAAGCAGCCCCAGCATTTT; cdr3_aa: CASSPPNPRQEQKQPQHF
v_call: TRBV20-1; d_call: TRBD2; j_call: TRBJ2-5; clone_size: .; cdr3_nt: TGCAGTGCTAGGCCCGGACTAGCGGCCCAAGAGACCCAGTACTTC; cdr3_aa: CSARPGLAAQETQYF
v_call: TRBV30; d_call: .; j_call: TRBJ2-1; clone_size: .; cdr3_nt: TGTGCCTGGACAGTCTACAATGAGCAGTTCTTC; cdr3_aa: CAWTVYNEQFF
v_call: TRBV5-1; d_call: .; j_call: TRBJ2-3; clone_size: .; cdr3_nt: TGCGCCAGCAGCTTGGATCCCAACACAGATACGCAGTATTTT; cdr3_aa: CASSLDPNTDTQYF
v_call: TRBV20-1; d_call: .; j_call: TRBJ2-1; clone_size: few; cdr3_nt: TGCAGTGCTAGAGATCGAGGAACGGCCTACAATGAGCAGTTCTTC; cdr3_aa: CSARDRGTAYNEQFF
v_call: TRBV11-2; d_call: TRBD2; j_call: TRBJ2-5; clone_size: few; cdr3_nt: TGTGCCAGCAGCCGCACTAGCGGGGGTGGGGAGACCCAGTACTTC; cdr3_aa: CASSRTSGGGETQYF
v_call: TRBV10-3; d_call: .; j_call: TRBJ2-7; clone_size: few; cdr3_nt: TGTGCCATCAGCCCAACCTCCTACGAGCAGTACTTC; cdr3_aa: CAISPTSYEQYF
v_call: TRBV20-1; d_call: TRBD2; j_call: TRBJ2-3; clone_size: .; cdr3_nt: TGCAGTGCTAGAGACGGAGCGGGGGTTTACACAGATACGCAGTATTTT; cdr3_aa: CSARDGAGVYTDTQYF
v_call: TRBV25-1; d_call: .; j_call: TRBJ2-7; clone_size: .; cdr3_nt: TGTGCCAGCAGTGAGCAGGAATTTGGCGAGCAGTACTTC; cdr3_aa: CASSEQEFGEQYF
v_call: TRBV29-1; d_call: .; j_call: TRBJ2-2; clone_size: .; cdr3_nt: TGCAGCGTTCGATACACCGGGGAGCTGTTTTTT; cdr3_aa: CSVRYTGELFF
v_call: TRBV10-3; d_call: TRBD1; j_call: TRBJ1-2; clone_size: few; cdr3_nt: TGTGCCATCAGTGAGTTGGGACAGGGTCCCGGTATGAACTATGGCTACACCTTC; cdr3_aa: CAISELGQGPGMNYGYTF
v_call: TRBV18; d_call: .; j_call: TRBJ2-1; clone_size: few; cdr3_nt: TGTGCCAGCTCACCGGCCCGGAACCAACTCTACAATGAGCAGTTCTTC; cdr3_aa: CASSPARNQLYNEQFF
v_call: TRBV19; d_call: TRBD1; j_call: TRBJ1-2; clone_size: few; cdr3_nt: TGTGCCAGTAGCGCCCGAACAGGGGGCGCAGGCGTGGTAAGAAGTAACTATGGCTACACCTTC; cdr3_aa: CASSARTGGAGVVRSNYGYTF
v_call: TRBV7-6; d_call: TRBD2; j_call: TRBJ2-7; clone_size: few; cdr3_nt: TGTGCCAGCAGCCCAAGGACTAGCGACGAGCAGTACTTC; cdr3_aa: CASSPRTSDEQYF
v_call: TRBV5-6; d_call: TRBD1; j_call: TRBJ2-5; clone_size: .; cdr3_nt: TGTGCCAGCAGCCCCGGGACAGGGTCGTGGGGGACCCAGTACTTC; cdr3_aa: CASSPGTGSWGTQYF
v_call: TRBV6-1; d_call: TRBD1; j_call: TRBJ2-7; clone_size: .; cdr3_nt: TGTGCCAGCAGTGTTACCGGGACAGTCTCCTACGAGCAGTACTTC; cdr3_aa: CASSVTGTVSYEQYF
v_call: TRBV24-1; d_call: .; j_call: TRBJ2-7; clone_size: few; cdr3_nt: TGTGCCACCAGTGACTCGGACAGACCCTACGAGCAGTACTTC; cdr3_aa: CATSDSDRPYEQYF
v_call: TRBV4-3; d_call: .; j_call: TRBJ1-4; clone_size: few; cdr3_nt: TGCGCCAGCAGCCAGAGTCCCAAGGGGAGCAATGAAAAACTGTTTTTT; cdr3_aa: CASSQSPKGSNEKLFF
v_call: TRBV30; d_call: TRBD1; j_call: TRBJ2-5; clone_size: .; cdr3_nt: TGTGCCTGGAGTAGAGACAGGGTACCCCAGTACTTC; cdr3_aa: CAWSRDRVPQYF
v_call: TRBV30; d_call: .; j_call: TRBJ2-1; clone_size: .; cdr3_nt: TGTGCCTGGACCGACTACCCGACCCATATTGCTGAGCAGTTCTTC; cdr3_aa: CAWTDYPTHIAEQFF
v_call: TRBV9; d_call: TRBD2; j_call: TRBJ2-1; clone_size: few; cdr3_nt: TGTGCCAGCAGCGTCGATAGCGGGTCCTACAATGAGCAGTTCTTC; cdr3_aa: CASSVDSGSYNEQFF
v_call: TRBV5-1; d_call: .; j_call: TRBJ2-1; clone_size: many; cdr3_nt: TGCGCCAGCAGCTTCGACTGGAACAATGAGCAGTTCTTC; cdr3_aa: CASSFDWNNEQFF
v_call: TRBV7-9; d_call: TRBD2; j_call: TRBJ2-5; clone_size: few; cdr3_nt: TGTGCCAGCAGGGCACACGGACTAGTAGGAGAGACCCAGTACTTC; cdr3_aa: CASRAHGLVGETQYF
v_call: TRBV12-3/TRBV12-4; d_call: .; j_call: TRBJ1-2; clone_size: few; cdr3_nt: TGTGCCAGCAGTTTGTCCGGGGGCGGTTTTAACTATGGCTACACCTTC; cdr3_aa: CASSLSGGGFNYGYTF
v_call: TRBV7-2; d_call: TRBD2; j_call: TRBJ2-7; clone_size: .; cdr3_nt: TGTGCCAGCAGCCCAGAAGGACTAGCCGGGAACTACGAGCAGTACTTC; cdr3_aa: CASSPEGLAGNYEQYF
v_call: TRBV13; d_call: TRBD1; j_call: TRBJ2-1; clone_size: .; cdr3_nt: TGTGCCAGAAGCTTTACAGGGGGCAGGTCGCAGTTCTTC; cdr3_aa: CARSFTGGRSQFF
v_call: TRBV19; d_call: .; j_call: TRBJ2-1; clone_size: .; cdr3_nt: TGTGCCAGTAGTATTAGGGGCTCCTACAATGAGCAGTTCTTC; cdr3_aa: CASSIRGSYNEQFF
v_call: TRBV7-6; d_call: TRBD2; j_call: TRBJ2-3; clone_size: .; cdr3_nt: TGTGCCAGCAGCCTTGCTAGCGGGAGTTACACAGATACGCAGTATTTT; cdr3_aa: CASSLASGSYTDTQYF
v_call: TRBV6-5; d_call: .; j_call: TRBJ2-7; clone_size: .; cdr3_nt: TGTGCCACCGCGGCTGGGAGCTACGAGCAGTACTTC; cdr3_aa: CATAAGSYEQYF
v_call: TRBV7-7; d_call: TRBD1; j_call: TRBJ2-5; clone_size: few; cdr3_nt: TGTGCTAGCAGCCAGGGACAGGGGGCTGAGACCCAGTACTTC; cdr3_aa: CASSQGQGAETQYF
v_call: TRBV2; d_call: .; j_call: TRBJ1-1; clone_size: many; cdr3_nt: TGTGCCACGAAGAGGGCCCGGAACACTGAAGCTTTCTTT; cdr3_aa: CATKRARNTEAFF
v_call: TRBV7-2; d_call: TRBD2; j_call: TRBJ2-7; clone_size: few; cdr3_nt: TGTGCCAGCAGCTCGAACCTGGGGATAGCGGGCCCGTACGAGCAGTACTTC; cdr3_aa: CASSSNLGIAGPYEQYF
v_call: TRBV30; d_call: TRBD2; j_call: TRBJ2-1; clone_size: few; cdr3_nt: TGTGCCTGGAGGCCCCGAAGGCTAGCGGGGGGCAATGAGCAGTTCTTC; cdr3_aa: CAWRPRRLAGGNEQFF
v_call: TRBV5-6; d_call: .; j_call: TRBJ1-5; clone_size: .; cdr3_nt: TGTGCCAGCAGCTTATTTCAGGCCTCTGGGGGCAATCAGCCCCAGCATTTT; cdr3_aa: CASSLFQASGGNQPQHF